The clone carrying this TCR beta chain was recorded many times. Germline CDR1 reads MDHEN; CDR2 reads SYDVKM. Trimming removed 8 bases at V and 2 bases at J, with 13 bases between. The CDR3 runs 13 residues. The data derive from a study of breast tumors, draining lymph nodes, adjacent tissues. TCRdb reprocessed the multiplex PCR reads with MiXCR, giving one entry per CDR3 protein. The sample holds 30,000 to 40,000 distinct CDR3 sequences; 30% to 45% are singletons and the top ten take under 13%. This TCR was recovered from a female donor with breast cancer. Some clones in this sample may be carry-over from other donors' samples. The sequencing sample was made of breast tumor tissue. V and J are TRBV28 and TRBJ2-7; D uncertain. The CDR3 sequence: CASGSSGPYEQYF. CDR3 bases: TGTGCCAGCGGATCCTCGGGCCCCTACGAGCAGTACTTC. The whole variable domain, filled in from reference TRBV28 and TRBJ2-7, reads DVKVTQSSRYLVKRTGEKVFLECVQDMDHENMFWYRQDPGLGLRLIYFSYDVKMKEKGDIPEGYSVSREKKERFSLILESASTNQTSMYLCASGSSGPYEQYFGPGTRLTVT.